The T cell receptor (beta chain) under discussion was sequenced for a study of cytomegalovirus exposure and HLA in healthy donors. The germline CDR1 and CDR2 sequences are SGHDT and YYEEEE. Trimming stripped 1 base from V and 5 bases from J, with 12 bases between. The CDR3 runs to 14 residues. It was with 60 Vbeta and 13 Jbeta primers that the PCR ran. This table comes from immunoSEQ multiplex PCR, and its TCRdb copy is limited to in-frame clones, with some not included. The sample contains fewer than 200,000 clones, roughly 80% of which appear only once. This TCR was recovered from a woman aged 18 to 35 in good health and CMV-seronegative. This sequence joins TRBV5-6 and TRBJ2-5, with TRBD1 as a possible D gene (6 bases). The source material was PBMCs. This CDR3 is CASSLSAGVETQYF. Here the CDR3 DNA reads TGTGCCAGCAGCTTGTCGGCAGGGGTGGAGACCCAGTACTTC.